This T cell receptor (beta chain) was recorded in a study of OX40 agonist ivuxolimab in advanced cancers. Study in general: All patients had ivuxolimab intravenously every 2 weeks at 0.01 to 10 mg/kg.

This clone was detected once. Excluded were patients having autoimmune disease history or systemic immunosuppression. The V gene end was trimmed by 4 bases and the J gene end by 10 bases; junction bases not matched to a gene: 5. This CDR3 spans 15 amino acids. CDR1 and CDR2 (germline): MGHRA, YSYEKL. Clones were sequenced by immunoSEQ multiplex PCR, and TCRdb holds only the in-frame ones, with some missing. The table has 75,000 to 95,000 clones, around 89% seen once. The receptor was derived from an adult with an advanced solid tumor such as melanoma, head and neck, liver or kidney cancer. Material: CD4+ or CD8+ T cells sorted from blood, obtained in a trial of the OX40 agonist ivuxolimab. The chain links TRBV4-1 to TRBJ2-1; 15 nucleotides align to TRBD2. CDR3 coding DNA: TGCGCCAGCAGCCTGGGACTAGCGGGGGGCCCAGAGCAGTTCTTC. This translates into CASSLGLAGGPEQFF.